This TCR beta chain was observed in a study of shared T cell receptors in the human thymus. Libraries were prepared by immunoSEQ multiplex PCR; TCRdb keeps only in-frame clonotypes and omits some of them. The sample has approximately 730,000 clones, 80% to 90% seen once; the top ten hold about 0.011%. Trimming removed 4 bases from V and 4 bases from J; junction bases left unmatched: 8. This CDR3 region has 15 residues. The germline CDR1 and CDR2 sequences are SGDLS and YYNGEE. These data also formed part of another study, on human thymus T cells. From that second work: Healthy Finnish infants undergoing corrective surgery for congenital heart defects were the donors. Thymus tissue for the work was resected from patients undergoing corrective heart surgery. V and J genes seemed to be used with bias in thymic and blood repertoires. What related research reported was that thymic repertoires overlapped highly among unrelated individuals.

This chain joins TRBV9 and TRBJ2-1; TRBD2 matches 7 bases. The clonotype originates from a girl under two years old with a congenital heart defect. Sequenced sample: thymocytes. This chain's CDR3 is CASSTGTKEYNEQFF. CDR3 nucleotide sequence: TGTGCCAGCAGCACTGGGACTAAGGAATACAATGAGCAGTTCTTC.